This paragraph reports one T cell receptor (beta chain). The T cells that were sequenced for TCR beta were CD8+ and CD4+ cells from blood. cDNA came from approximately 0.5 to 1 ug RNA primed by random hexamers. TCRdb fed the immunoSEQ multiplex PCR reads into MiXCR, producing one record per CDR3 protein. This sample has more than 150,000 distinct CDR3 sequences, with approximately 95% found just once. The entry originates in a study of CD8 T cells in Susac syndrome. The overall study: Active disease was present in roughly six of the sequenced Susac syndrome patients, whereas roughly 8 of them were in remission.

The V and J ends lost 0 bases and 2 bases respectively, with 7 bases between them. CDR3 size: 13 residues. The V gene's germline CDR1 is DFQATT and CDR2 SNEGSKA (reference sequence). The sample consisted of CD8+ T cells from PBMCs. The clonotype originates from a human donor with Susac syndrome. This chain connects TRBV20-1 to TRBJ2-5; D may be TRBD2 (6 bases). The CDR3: CSAREGRQETQYF. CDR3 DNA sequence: TGCAGTGCTAGAGAGGGGAGGCAAGAGACCCAGTACTTC.